This T cell receptor (beta chain) is drawn from a study of cytomegalovirus exposure and HLA in healthy donors. Overall study findings and caveats: Most CMV-associated TCR beta chains appeared HLA-restricted in a later analysis.

On this clone itself: Its antigen is currently unknown.

This CDR3 region has 15 residues. Germline lookup yields CDR1 LGHNA and CDR2 YSLEER. Trimming cost V 0 bases and J 4 bases; bases outside gene matches: 2. The study ran its PCR with 60 Vbeta and 13 Jbeta primers. TCRdb's table, derived via immunoSEQ multiplex PCR, lists solely in-frame clones and lacks some. The repertoire holds about 160,000 clones, over 60% seen once, with 2.5% to 3% in the top ten. The sample comprised PBMCs. The rearrangement uses TRBV4-3 and TRBJ2-2; 7 bases are a match to TRBD1. This receptor was taken from a woman aged 25 to 39 in good health and CMV-seronegative. The CDR3 DNA follows: TGCGCCAGCAGCCAAGATGCAGGGGGCACCGGGGAGCTGTTTTTT. This sequence encodes CASSQDAGGTGELFF.